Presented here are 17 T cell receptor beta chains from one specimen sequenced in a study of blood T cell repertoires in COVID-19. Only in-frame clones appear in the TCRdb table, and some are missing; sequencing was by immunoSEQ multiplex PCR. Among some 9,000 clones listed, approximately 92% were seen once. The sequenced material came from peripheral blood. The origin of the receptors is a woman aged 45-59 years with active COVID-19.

The chain's CDR3 is CATSDPTGANYGYTF. CDR3 sequence (DNA): TGTGCCACCAGTGATCCTACAGGGGCGAACTATGGCTACACCTTC. V and J are TRBV24-1 and TRBJ1-2, with TRBD1 matching 7 bases. The CDR3 is made up of 15 amino acids. Unmatched junction bases numbered 5, after V lost 3 bases and J lost 2 bases. In germline, CDR1 is KGHDR, CDR2 SFDVKD.

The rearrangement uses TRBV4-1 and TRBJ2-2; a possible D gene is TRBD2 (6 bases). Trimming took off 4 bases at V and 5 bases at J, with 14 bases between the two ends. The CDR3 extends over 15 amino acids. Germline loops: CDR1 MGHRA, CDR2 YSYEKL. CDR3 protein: CASSPGTRGTGELFF. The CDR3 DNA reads TGCGCCAGCAGCCCCGGGACTCGGGGGACCGGGGAGCTGTTTTTT.

The CDR3 protein is CATSRDRTDYGYTF. The CDR3 DNA is TGTGCCACCAGCAGAGATAGGACAGACTATGGCTACACCTTC. V gene TRBV15 combines with J gene TRBJ1-2; tentatively, D is TRBD1 (6 bases). The CDR3 covers 14 residues. Deletions cut 0 bases from V and 3 bases from J, with 8 bases between. Germline loops: CDR1 LNHNV, CDR2 YYDKDF (reference sequence).

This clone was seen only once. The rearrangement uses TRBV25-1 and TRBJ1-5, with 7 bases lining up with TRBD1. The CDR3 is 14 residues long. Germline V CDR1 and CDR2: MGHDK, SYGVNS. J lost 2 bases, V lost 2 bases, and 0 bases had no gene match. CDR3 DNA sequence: TGTGCCAGCAGTGAAGACAGGGGCAATCAGCCCCAGCATTTT. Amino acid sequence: CASSEDRGNQPQHF.

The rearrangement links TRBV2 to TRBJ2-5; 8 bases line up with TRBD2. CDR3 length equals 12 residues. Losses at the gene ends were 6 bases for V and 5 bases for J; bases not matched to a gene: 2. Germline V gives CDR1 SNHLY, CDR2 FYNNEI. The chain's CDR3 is CASSREGETQYF. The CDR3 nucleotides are TGTGCCAGCAGCCGGGAGGGGGAGACCCAGTACTTC.

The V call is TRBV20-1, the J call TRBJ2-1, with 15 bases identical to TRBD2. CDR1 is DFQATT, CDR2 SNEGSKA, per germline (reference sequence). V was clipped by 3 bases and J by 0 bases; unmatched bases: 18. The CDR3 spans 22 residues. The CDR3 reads CSASADMPGLAGGLSSYNEQFF. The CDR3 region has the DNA TGCAGTGCTAGTGCGGACATGCCGGGACTAGCGGGAGGCCTGAGCTCCTACAATGAGCAGTTCTTC.

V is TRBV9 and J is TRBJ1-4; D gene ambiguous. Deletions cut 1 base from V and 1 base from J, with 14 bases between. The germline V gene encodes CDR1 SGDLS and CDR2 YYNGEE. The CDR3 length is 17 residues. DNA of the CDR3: TGTGCCAGCAGCGTATCGGGAGGGTTTTTAACTAATGAAAAACTGTTTTTT. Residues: CASSVSGGFLTNEKLFF.

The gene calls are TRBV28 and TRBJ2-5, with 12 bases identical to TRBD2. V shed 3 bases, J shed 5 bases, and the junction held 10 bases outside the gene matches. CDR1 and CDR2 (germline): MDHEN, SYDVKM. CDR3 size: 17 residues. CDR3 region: CASSFQLAGGRWETQYF. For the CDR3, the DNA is TGTGCCAGCAGTTTTCAGCTAGCGGGAGGGAGGTGGGAGACCCAGTACTTC.

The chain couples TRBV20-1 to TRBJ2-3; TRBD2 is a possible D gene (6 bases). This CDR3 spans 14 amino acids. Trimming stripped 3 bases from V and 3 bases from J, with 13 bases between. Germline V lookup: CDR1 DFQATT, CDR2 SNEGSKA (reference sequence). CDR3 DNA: TGCAGTGCTAGTATCGGGCGGGGAACAGATACGCAGTATTTT. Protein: CSASIGRGTDTQYF.

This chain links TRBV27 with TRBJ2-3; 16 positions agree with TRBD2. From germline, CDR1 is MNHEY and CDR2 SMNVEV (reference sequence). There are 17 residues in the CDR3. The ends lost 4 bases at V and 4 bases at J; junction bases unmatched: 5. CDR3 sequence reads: CASSWRGLAGGSDTQYF. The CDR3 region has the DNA TGTGCCAGCAGTTGGCGGGGACTAGCGGGAGGGTCAGATACGCAGTATTTT.

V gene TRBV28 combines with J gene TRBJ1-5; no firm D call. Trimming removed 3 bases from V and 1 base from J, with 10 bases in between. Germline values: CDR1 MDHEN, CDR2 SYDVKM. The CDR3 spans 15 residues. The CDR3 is CASSFWQASNQPQHF. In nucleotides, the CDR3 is TGTGCCAGCAGTTTCTGGCAGGCCAGCAATCAGCCCCAGCATTTT.

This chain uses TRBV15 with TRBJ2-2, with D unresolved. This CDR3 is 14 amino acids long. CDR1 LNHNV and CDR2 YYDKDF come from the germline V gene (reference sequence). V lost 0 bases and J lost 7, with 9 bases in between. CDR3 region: CATSRDNTNGELFF. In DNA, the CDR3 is TGTGCCACCAGCAGAGATAACACCAACGGGGAGCTGTTTTTT.

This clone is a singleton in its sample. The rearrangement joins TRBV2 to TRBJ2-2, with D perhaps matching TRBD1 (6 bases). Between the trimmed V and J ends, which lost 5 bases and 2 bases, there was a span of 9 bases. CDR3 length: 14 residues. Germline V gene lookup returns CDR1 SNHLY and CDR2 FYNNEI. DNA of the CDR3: TGTGCCAGCAGTCGGGACACAAACACCGGGGAGCTGTTTTTT. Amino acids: CASSRDTNTGELFF.

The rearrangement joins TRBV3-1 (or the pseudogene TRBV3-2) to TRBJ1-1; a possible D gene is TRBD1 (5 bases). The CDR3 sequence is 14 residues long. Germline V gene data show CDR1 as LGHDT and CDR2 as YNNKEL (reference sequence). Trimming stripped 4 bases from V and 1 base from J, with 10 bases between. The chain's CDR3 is CASSPTGGNTEAFF. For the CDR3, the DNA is TGTGCCAGCAGCCCAACCGGGGGGAACACTGAAGCTTTCTTT.

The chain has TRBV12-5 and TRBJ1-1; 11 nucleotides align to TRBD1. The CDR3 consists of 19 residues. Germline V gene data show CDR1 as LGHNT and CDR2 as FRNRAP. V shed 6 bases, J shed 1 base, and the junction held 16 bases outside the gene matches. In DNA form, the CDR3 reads TGTGCTAGTGGCCCAAGGTCTAGGGACAGGGGGTTTCGGAACACTGAAGCTTTCTTT. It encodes CASGPRSRDRGFRNTEAFF.

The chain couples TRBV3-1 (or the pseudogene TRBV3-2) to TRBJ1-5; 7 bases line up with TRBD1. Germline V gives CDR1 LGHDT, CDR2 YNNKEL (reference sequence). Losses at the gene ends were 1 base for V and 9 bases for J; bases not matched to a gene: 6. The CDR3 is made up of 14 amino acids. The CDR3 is CASSQGQGVGPQHF. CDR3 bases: TGTGCCAGCAGCCAAGGGCAGGGGGTAGGGCCCCAGCATTTT.

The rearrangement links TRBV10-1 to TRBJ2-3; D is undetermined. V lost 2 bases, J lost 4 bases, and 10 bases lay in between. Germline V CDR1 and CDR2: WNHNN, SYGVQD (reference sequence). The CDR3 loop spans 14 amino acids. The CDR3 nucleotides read TGCGCCAGCAGTGAGGAGACTTACTCAGATACGCAGTATTTT. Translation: CASSEETYSDTQYF.